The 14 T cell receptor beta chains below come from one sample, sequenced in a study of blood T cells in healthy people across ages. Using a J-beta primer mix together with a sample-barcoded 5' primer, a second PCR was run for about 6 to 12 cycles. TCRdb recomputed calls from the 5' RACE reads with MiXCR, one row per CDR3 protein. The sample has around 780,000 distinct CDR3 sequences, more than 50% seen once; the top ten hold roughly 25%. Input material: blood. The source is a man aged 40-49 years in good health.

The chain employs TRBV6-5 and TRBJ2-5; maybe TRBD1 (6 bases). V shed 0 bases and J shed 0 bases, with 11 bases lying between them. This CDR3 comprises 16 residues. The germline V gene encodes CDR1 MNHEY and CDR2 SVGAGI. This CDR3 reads CASSYSTGSHQETQYF. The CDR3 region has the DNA TGTGCCAGCAGTTACTCTACAGGGTCTCACCAAGAGACCCAGTACTTC.

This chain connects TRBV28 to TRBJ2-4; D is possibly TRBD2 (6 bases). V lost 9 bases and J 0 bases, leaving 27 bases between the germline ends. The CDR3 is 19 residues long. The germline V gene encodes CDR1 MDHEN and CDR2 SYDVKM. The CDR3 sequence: CAREDQLCREKIAKNIQYF. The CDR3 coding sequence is TGTGCCAGAGAAGACCAGCTATGCCGGGAGAAAATAGCCAAAAACATTCAGTACTTC. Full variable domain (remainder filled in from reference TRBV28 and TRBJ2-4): DVKVTQSSRYLVKRTGEKVFLECVQDMDHENMFWYRQDPGLGLRLIYFSYDVKMKEKGDIPEGYSVSREKKERFSLILESASTNQTSMYLCAREDQLCREKIAKNIQYFGAGTRLSVL.

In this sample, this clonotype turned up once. Here the CDR3 DNA reads TGCAGCGTTGAAGATCTGCCAGGAGAAGGCTACACCTTC. This encodes CSVEDLPGEGYTF. The chain combines TRBV29-1 with TRBJ1-2; D remains ambiguous. V lost 0 bases, J lost 8 bases, and 13 bases lay in between. The CDR3 extends over 13 amino acids. CDR1 is SQVTM and CDR2 is ANQGSEA in the germline V gene. The complete variable domain, with remaining parts taken from reference TRBV29-1 and TRBJ1-2, reads SAVISQKPSRDICQRGTSLTIQCQVDSQVTMMFWYRQQPGQSLTLIATANQGSEATYESGFVIDKFPISRPNLTFSTLTVSNMSPEDSSIYLCSVEDLPGEGYTFGSGTRLTVV.

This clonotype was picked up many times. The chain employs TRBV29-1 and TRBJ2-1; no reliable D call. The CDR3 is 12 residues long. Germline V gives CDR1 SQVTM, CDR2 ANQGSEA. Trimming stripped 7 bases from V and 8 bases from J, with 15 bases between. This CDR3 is CSAALNQDEQFF. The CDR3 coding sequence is TGCAGCGCGGCCCTCAATCAGGATGAGCAGTTCTTC.

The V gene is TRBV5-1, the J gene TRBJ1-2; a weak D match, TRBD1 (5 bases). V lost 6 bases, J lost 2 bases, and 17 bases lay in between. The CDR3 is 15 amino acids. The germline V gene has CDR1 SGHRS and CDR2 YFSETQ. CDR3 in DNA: TGCGCCAGCACTCGCGGGGACGGGGACAACTATGGCTACACCTTC. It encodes CASTRGDGDNYGYTF.

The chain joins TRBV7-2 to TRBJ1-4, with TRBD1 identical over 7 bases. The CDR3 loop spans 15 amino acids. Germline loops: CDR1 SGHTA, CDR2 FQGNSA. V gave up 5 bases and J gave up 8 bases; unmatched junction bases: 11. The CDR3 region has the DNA TGTGCCAGCAGCCCAGGGGGGTCCCCGGGGGAAAAACTGTTTTTT. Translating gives CASSPGGSPGEKLFF.

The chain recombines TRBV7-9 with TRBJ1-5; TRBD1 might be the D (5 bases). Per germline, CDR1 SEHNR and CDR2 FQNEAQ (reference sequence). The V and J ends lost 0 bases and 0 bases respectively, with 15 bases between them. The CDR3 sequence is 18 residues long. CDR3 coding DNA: TGTGCCAGCAGCTTAGCGGTCGGGAGGGGAAATAGCAATCAGCCCCAGCATTTT. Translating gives CASSLAVGRGNSNQPQHF.

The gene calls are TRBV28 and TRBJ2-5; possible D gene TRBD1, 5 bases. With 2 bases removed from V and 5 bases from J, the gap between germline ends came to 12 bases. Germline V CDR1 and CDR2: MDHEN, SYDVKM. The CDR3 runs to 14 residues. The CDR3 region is CASSLGQGFETQYF. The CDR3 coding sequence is TGTGCCAGCAGTTTAGGCCAGGGATTTGAGACCCAGTACTTC.

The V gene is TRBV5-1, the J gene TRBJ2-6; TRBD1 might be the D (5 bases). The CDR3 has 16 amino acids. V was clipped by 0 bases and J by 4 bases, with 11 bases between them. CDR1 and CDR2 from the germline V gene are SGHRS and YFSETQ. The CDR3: CASSLEGVSGANVLTF. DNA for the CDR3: TGCGCCAGCAGCTTGGAAGGGGTTTCGGGGGCCAACGTCCTGACTTTC.

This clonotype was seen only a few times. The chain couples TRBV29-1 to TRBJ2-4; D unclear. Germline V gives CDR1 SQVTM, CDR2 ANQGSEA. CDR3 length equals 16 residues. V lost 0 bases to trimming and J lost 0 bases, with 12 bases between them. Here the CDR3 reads CSVEDPLPIAKNIQYF. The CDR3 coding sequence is TGCAGCGTTGAAGATCCACTCCCAATAGCCAAAAACATTCAGTACTTC.

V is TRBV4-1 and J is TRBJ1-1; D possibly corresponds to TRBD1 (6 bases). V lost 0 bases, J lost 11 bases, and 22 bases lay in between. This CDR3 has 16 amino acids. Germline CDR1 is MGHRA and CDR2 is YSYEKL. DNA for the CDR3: TGCGCCAGCAGCCAAGAAGTACAGGGAATCCTTACAGGGGCTTTCTTT. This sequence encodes CASSQEVQGILTGAFF.

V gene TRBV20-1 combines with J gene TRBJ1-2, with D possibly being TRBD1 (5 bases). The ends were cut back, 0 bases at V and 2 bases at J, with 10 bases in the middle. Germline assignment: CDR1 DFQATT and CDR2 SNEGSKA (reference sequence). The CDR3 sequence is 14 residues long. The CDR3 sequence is CSARDLAGNYGYTF. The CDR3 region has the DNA TGCAGTGCTAGAGACTTGGCAGGGAACTATGGCTACACCTTC.

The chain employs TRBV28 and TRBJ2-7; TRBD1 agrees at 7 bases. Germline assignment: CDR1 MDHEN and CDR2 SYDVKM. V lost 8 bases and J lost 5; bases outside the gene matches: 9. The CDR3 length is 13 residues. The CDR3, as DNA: TGTGCCAGCGGGAAACAGGGGACCCACGAGCAGTACTTC. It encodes CASGKQGTHEQYF.

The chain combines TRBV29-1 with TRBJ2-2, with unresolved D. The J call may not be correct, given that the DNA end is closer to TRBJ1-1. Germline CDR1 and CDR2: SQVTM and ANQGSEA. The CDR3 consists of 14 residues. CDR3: CSVEDGVIRMGAFF. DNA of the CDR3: TGCAGCGTTGAAGATGGTGTTATTAGAATGGGAGCTTTCTTT.